This T cell receptor (beta chain) comes out of a study of blood T cell repertoires in COVID-19. For the study at large: The samples span acute and convalescent COVID-19 from the United States, Italy and Spain. T cells, B-cell-depleted T cells, or PBMCs provided the cDNA or gDNA that served as material.

Germline values: CDR1 SGHNT, CDR2 YYREEE (reference sequence). Unmatched junction bases numbered 4, after V lost 3 bases and J lost 3 bases. The CDR3 runs to 14 residues. In the source study's methods: Amplification with reference gene primers provided the estimates of nucleated cell counts. Clones were sequenced by immunoSEQ multiplex PCR, and TCRdb holds only the in-frame ones, with some missing. V, J and clone size are those of that table, while D and trimming were read from the DNA. The sample has about 61,000 clones, approximately 80% seen once; the top ten hold around 5%. The chain links TRBV5-4 to TRBJ2-5, with 8 bases that match TRBD1. Sequencing was carried out using peripheral blood. This clonotype was sampled from a man aged 65 to 79 with acute or convalescent COVID-19. CDR3 in DNA: TGTGCCAGCAGCTCGGACAGGGTGGAAGAGACCCAGTACTTC. Its protein is CASSSDRVEETQYF.